This T cell receptor (beta chain) came from a study of blood T cell repertoires in COVID-19. On the study more broadly: Whether acute or convalescent, the COVID-19 samples came from the United States, Italy and Spain. Nucleic acid was either cDNA or gDNA, and it came from T cells, B-cell-depleted T cells, or PBMCs.

This CDR3 has 15 amino acids. Germline CDR1 and CDR2: LNHDA and SQIVND (reference sequence). Germline trimming cut 2 bases from V and 4 bases from J; bases unmatched to any gene: 5. Source study methods: Nucleated cell counts were estimated from reference gene primer amplification. The assay was immunoSEQ multiplex PCR, and TCRdb's table has in-frame clones only and misses some. V and J calls and clone size are copied from that table; D and trimming were computed from the DNA. The sample records just over 200,000 clones, around 84% being singletons. The source is a man at least 80 years old with acute or convalescent COVID-19. The rearrangement uses TRBV19 and TRBJ1-5, with 7 nucleotides matching TRBD1. Input material: peripheral blood. CDR3 protein: CASSITGQTNQPQHF. The CDR3, as DNA: TGTGCCAGTAGTATAACGGGACAGACAAATCAGCCCCAGCATTTT.